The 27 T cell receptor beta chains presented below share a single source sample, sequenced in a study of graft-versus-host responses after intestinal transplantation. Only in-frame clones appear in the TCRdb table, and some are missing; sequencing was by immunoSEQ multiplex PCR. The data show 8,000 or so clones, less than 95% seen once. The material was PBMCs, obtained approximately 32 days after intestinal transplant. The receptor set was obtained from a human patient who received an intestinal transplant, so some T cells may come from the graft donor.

CDR3: CASSSPGTIGEQYF. CDR3 in DNA: TGTGCCAGCAGTTCCCCAGGGACTATTGGCGAGCAGTACTTC. The chain links TRBV6-5 to TRBJ2-7; TRBD2 matches 7 bases. V lost 4 bases, J lost 6 bases, and 9 bases stayed unmatched. This CDR3 is 14 amino acids long. Germline-derived CDR1 and CDR2 are MNHEY and SVGAGI.

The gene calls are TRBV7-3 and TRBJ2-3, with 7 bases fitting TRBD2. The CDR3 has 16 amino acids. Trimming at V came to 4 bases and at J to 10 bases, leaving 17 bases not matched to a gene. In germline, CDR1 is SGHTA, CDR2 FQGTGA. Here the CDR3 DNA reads TGTGCCAGCAGCTCCATCCTTCGGGAGGAGTGGAATGCGCAGTATTTT. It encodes CASSSILREEWNAQYF.

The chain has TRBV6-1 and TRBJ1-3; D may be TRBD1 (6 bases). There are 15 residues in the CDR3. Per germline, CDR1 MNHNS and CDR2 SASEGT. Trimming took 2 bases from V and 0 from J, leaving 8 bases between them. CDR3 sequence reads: CASSELGASGNTIYF. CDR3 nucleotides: TGTGCCAGCAGTGAACTGGGGGCCTCTGGAAACACCATATATTTT.

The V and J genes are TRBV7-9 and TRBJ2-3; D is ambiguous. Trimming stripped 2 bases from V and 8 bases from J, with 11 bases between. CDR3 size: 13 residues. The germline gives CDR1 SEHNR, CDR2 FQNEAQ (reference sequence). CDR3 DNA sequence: TGTGCCAGCAGCTTAAGACCACCCGCTACGCAGTATTTT. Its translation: CASSLRPPATQYF.

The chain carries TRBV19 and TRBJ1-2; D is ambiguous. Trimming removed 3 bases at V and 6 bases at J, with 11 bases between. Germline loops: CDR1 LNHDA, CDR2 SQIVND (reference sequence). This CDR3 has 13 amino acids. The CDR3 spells CASSIGISDGYTF. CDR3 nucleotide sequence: TGTGCCAGTAGTATCGGGATCTCGGATGGCTACACCTTC.

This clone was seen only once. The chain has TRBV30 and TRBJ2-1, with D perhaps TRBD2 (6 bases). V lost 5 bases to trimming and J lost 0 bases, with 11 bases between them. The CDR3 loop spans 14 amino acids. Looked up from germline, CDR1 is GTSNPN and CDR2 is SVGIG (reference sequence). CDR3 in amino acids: CAWGLTYSYNEQFF. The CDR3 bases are TGTGCCTGGGGACTAACTTACTCCTACAATGAGCAGTTCTTC.

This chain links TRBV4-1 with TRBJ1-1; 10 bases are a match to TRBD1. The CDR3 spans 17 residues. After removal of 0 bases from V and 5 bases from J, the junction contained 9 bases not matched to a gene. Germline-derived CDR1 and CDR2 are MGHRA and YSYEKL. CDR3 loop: CASSQDGSGQGYTEAFF. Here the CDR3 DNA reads TGCGCCAGCAGCCAAGATGGCTCGGGACAGGGGTATACTGAAGCTTTCTTT.

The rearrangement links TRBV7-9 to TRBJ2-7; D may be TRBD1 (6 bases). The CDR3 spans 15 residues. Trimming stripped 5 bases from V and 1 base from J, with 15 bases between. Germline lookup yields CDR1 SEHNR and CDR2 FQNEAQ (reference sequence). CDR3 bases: TGTGCCAGCAGCCTGGGCCGGACAGCATCCTACGAGCAGTACTTC. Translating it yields CASSLGRTASYEQYF.

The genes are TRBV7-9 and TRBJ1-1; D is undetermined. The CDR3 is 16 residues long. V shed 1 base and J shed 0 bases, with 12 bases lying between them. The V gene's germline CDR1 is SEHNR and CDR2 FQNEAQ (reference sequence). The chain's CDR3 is CASSLGSGVLNTEAFF. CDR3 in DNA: TGTGCCAGCAGCTTAGGGTCTGGGGTCCTGAACACTGAAGCTTTCTTT.

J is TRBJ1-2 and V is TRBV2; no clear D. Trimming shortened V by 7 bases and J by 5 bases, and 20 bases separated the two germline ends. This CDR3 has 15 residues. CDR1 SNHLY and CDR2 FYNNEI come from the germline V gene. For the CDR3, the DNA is TGTGCCAGCAAGTATGACCAAACGGAAACTTATGGCTACACCTTC. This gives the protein CASKYDQTETYGYTF.

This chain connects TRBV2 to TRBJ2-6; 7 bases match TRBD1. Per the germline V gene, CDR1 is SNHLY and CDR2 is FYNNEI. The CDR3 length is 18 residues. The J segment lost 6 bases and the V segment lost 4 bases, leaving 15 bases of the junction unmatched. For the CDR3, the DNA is TGTGCCAGCAGTGTGTTCGGGACAGACGAGTTCCAGGCCAACGTCCTGACTTTC. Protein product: CASSVFGTDEFQANVLTF. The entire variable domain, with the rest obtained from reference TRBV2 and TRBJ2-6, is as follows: EPEVTQTPSHQVTQMGQEVILRCVPISNHLYFYWYRQILGQKVEFLVSFYNNEISEKSEIFDDQFSVERPDGSNFTLKIRSTKLEDSAMYFCASSVFGTDEFQANVLTFGAGSRLTVL.

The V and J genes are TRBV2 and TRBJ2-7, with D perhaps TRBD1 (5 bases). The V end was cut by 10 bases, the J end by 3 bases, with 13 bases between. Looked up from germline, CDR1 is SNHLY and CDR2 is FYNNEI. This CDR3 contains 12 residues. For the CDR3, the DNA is TGTGCCAAGACTCCCAGGGACTACGAGCAGTACTTC. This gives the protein CAKTPRDYEQYF.

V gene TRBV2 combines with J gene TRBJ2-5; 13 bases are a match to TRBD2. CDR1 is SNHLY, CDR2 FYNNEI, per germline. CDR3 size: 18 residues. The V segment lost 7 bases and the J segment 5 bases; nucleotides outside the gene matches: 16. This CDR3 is CASNKGTSGEAWGETQYF. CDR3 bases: TGTGCCAGCAACAAAGGGACTAGCGGGGAGGCTTGGGGGGAGACCCAGTACTTC.

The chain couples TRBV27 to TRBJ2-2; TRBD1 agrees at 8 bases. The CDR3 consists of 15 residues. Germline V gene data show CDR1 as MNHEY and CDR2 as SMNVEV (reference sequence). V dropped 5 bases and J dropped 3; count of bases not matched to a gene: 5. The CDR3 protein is CASSSGQGHTGELFF. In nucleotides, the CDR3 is TGTGCCAGCAGTAGTGGACAGGGACACACCGGGGAGCTGTTTTTT.

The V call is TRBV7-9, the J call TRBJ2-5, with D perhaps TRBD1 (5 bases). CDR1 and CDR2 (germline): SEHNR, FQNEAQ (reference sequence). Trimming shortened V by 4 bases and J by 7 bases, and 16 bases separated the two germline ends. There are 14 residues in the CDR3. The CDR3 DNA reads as TGTGCCAGCAGCTCCTACAAGGGGTCGGGGACCCAGTACTTC. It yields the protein CASSSYKGSGTQYF.

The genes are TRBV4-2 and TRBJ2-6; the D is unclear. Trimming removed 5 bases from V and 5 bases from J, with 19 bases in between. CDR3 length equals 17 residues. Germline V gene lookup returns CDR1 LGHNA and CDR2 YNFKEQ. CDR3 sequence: CASSNRRLQSRANVLTF. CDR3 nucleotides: TGTGCCAGCAGCAATAGAAGGTTACAAAGTCGGGCCAACGTCCTGACTTTC.

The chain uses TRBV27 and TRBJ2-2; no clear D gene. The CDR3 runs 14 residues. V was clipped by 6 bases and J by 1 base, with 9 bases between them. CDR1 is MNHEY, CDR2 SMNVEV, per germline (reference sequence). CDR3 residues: CASRRFRNTGELFF. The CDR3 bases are TGTGCCAGCAGGAGGTTTAGGAACACCGGGGAGCTGTTTTTT.

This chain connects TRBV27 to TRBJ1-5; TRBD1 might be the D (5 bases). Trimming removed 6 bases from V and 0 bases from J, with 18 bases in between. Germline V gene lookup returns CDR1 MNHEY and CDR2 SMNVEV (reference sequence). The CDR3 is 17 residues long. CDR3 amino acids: CASSQRGTSNSNQPQHF. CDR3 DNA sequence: TGTGCCAGCAGCCAAAGAGGGACGTCTAATAGCAATCAGCCCCAGCATTTT.

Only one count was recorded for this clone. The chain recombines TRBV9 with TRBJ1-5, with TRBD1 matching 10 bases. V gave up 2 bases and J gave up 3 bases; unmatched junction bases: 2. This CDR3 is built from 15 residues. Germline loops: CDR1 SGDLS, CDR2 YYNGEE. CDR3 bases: TGTGCCAGCAGCGTGGGACAGGGGTTCAATCAGCCCCAGCATTTT. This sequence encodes CASSVGQGFNQPQHF.

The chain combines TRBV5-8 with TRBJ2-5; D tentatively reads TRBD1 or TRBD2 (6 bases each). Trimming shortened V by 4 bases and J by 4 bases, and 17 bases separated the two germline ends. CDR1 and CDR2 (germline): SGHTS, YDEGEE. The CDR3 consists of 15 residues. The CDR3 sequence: CASSLSRGGGETQYF. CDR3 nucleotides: TGTGCCAGCAGCCTTTCCAGGGGAGGAGGAGAGACCCAGTACTTC.

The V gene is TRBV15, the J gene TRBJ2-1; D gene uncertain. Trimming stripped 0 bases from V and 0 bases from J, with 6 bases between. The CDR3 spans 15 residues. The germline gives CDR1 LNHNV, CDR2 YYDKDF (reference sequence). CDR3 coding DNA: TGTGCCACCAGCAGAGACAGATACTCCTACAATGAGCAGTTCTTC. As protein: CATSRDRYSYNEQFF.

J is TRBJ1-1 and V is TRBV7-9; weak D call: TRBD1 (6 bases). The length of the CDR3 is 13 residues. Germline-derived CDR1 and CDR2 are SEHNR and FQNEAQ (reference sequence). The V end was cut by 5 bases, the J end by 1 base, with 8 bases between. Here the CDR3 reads CASSQTGNTEAFF. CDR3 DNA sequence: TGTGCCAGCAGCCAGACAGGGAACACTGAAGCTTTCTTT.

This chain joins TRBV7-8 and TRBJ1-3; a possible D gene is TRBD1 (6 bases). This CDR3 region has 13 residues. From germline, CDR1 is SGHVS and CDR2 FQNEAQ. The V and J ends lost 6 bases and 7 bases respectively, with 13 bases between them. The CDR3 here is CASSLGGGNTIYF. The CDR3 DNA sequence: TGTGCCAGCAGTCTAGGGGGGGGCAACACCATATATTTT. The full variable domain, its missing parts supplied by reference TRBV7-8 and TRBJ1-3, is GAGVSQSPRYKVAKRGQDVALRCDPISGHVSLFWYQQALGQGPEFLTYFQNEAQLDKSGLPSDRFFAERPEGSVSTLKIQRTQQEDSAVYLCASSLGGGNTIYFGEGSWLTVV.

The CDR3 nucleotides read TGTGCCAGCAGTGAAGTAGGACCCTACGAGCAGTACTTC. Protein: CASSEVGPYEQYF. This chain links TRBV6-1 with TRBJ2-7; D is ambiguous. This CDR3 has 13 amino acids. Germline CDR1 MNHNS, CDR2 SASEGT. V was trimmed by 1 base and J by 2 bases, leaving 6 bases between them.

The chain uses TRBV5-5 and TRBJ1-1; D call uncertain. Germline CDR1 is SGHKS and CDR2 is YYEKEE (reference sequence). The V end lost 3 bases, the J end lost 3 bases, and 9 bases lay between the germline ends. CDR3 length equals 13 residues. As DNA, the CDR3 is TGTGCCAGCAGCTCGGGTGCGTACACTGAAGCTTTCTTT. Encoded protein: CASSSGAYTEAFF.

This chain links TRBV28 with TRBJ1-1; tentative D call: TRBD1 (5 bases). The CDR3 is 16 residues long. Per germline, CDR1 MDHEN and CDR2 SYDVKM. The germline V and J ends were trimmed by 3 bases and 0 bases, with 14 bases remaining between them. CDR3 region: CASSFSDSHMNTEAFF. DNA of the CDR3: TGTGCCAGCAGTTTCTCCGACAGCCACATGAACACTGAAGCTTTCTTT.

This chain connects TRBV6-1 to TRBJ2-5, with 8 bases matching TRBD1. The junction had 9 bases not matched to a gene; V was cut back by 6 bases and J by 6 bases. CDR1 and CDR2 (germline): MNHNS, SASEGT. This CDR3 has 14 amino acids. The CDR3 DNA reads TGTGCCAGCAGCGAAACAGGGGGTGAGAAGACCCAGTACTTC. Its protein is CASSETGGEKTQYF.